The entry that follows covers one T cell receptor (beta chain) sequence. V was pared by 3 bases and J by 10 bases, with 10 bases between. The CDR3 totals 13 residues. Germline V gene sequence: CDR1 MNHEY, CDR2 SMNVEV (reference sequence). The data were taken from a study of blood T cell repertoires in COVID-19. Study-level background: The samples span acute and convalescent COVID-19 from the United States, Italy and Spain. PBMCs, B-cell-depleted T cells, or T cells provided the cDNA or gDNA that made up the material.

Per the original data handling: For nucleated cells, counts were estimated from reference gene primer amplification. Measured with immunoSEQ multiplex PCR; TCRdb has only the in-frame clones, and not every one. The V and J calls and clone size were taken over from that table, and D and trimming were inferred from the DNA. The table records a few hundred thousand clones, roughly 84% of them present only once. The receptor comes from a man aged 50 to 60 with active or convalescent COVID-19. The source material was peripheral blood. The chain recombines TRBV27 with TRBJ1-6; no firm D call. The CDR3 DNA is TGTGCCAGCAGTTTCAGTGTCTGGTCACCCCTCCACTTT. Translating gives CASSFSVWSPLHF.